This T cell receptor (beta chain) originates from a study of blood T cell repertoires in COVID-19. Study in general: The samples span acute and convalescent COVID-19 from the United States, Italy and Spain. PBMCs, B-cell-depleted T cells, or T cells provided the cDNA or gDNA that made up the material.

Methods used by the authors: Nucleated cell number was recorded as an estimate derived from reference gene primer amplification. Clones were read by immunoSEQ multiplex PCR, and TCRdb kept only the in-frame ones, dropping some. V and J calls and clone size are copied from that table; D and trimming were computed from the DNA. The table has about 120,000 clones, 79% seen once. Material: peripheral blood. This clonotype was sampled from a woman aged 80 or older with acute or convalescent COVID-19.

DNA of the CDR3: TGTGCCAGCAGCCCGGGACAGCCCCCTGAAAAACTGTTTTTT. This gives the protein CASSPGQPPEKLFF. The chain uses TRBV3-1 (or the pseudogene TRBV3-2) and TRBJ1-4; the match to TRBD1 covers 7 bases. The CDR3 has 14 residues. Germline-derived CDR1 and CDR2 are LGHDT and YNNKEL (reference sequence). Trimming at V came to 4 bases and at J to 7 bases, leaving 6 bases not matched to a gene.